In its sample, the clone carrying this T cell receptor beta chain was seen a few times. V was pared by 7 bases and J by 4 bases, with 19 bases between. There are 15 residues in the CDR3. From germline, CDR1 is SGHDN and CDR2 FVKESK. This specimen belongs to a study of T-cell reconstitution after alpha-beta-depleted transplantation in children. TCRbeta library construction was performed incorporating unique molecular identifiers. Each CDR3 protein gets one entry after TCRdb re-called the PCR reads with MiXCR. The sample carries hundreds of thousands of distinct CDR3 sequences, 15% to 20% recorded once.

J is TRBJ2-5 and V is TRBV14; the D call may be TRBD1 or TRBD2 (5 bases each). Source: PBMCs from the stem cell graft donor, taken from the stem cell graft. This sequence was found in a human donor who donated a stem cell graft to a child with acute lymphoblastic leukemia. CDR3 amino acids: CASTPGTLGGETQYF. The CDR3 DNA reads as TGTGCCAGCACCCCTGGGACCTTAGGAGGAGAGACCCAGTACTTC. The full variable domain, rest sourced from reference TRBV14 and TRBJ2-5, is EAGVTQFPSHSVIEKGQTVTLRCDPISGHDNLYWYRRVMGKEIKFLLHFVKESKQDESGMPNNRFLAERTGGTYSTLKVQPAELEDSGVYFCASTPGTLGGETQYFGPGTRLLVL.